Reported below is one TCR beta chain. This clonotype was seen only a few times. Its antigen remains unidentified. Per-base quality was not reported, and no clone a single base away is much larger than it. Systemically healthy Caucasian individuals from Russia, around 39 in total and aged about 6 to 90 years, were included as donors. Each donor gave approximately 9.4 milliliters of peripheral blood, drawn into EDTA-treated Vacutainer tubes. PBMCs were isolated by Ficoll-Paque density-gradient centrifugation, with at least 7 million obtained per sample. Total RNA was extracted from PBMCs with Trizol reagent, with at least 6 micrograms obtained per sample. Naive CD45RAhigh/CD27high T cell percentages were measured by flow cytometry on a PBMC aliquot from every donor. Unmatched junction bases come to 6, with V trimmed by 6 bases and J by 2 bases. The cysteine opens and the phenylalanine closes a CDR3 of 13 amino acids. Solely the CDR3 DNA is kept, with 39 bases framed from the first base. Based on the germline V gene (reference sequence), the CDR1 and CDR2 sequences are DFQATT and SNEGSKA.

Receptor amplification or capture employed 5' RACE. Instrument on record: Illumina HiSeq 2500. The second PCR ran for about 6 to 12 cycles and used a J-beta primer mix along with a sample-barcoded 5' primer. A template-switch 5' adaptor carrying 12 random nucleotides introduced a unique molecular identifier onto each TCR beta cDNA molecule. Each sample yielded at least 3 million CDR3-containing paired-end reads. First-strand cDNA was synthesized from all RNA with the Mint cDNA synthesis kit, primed by a TRBC-specific oligonucleotide. Following uracil-DNA glycosylase treatment, a first 18-cycle PCR with universal primers M1SS and BC2_uni_R was performed on all cDNA. The study's processing was this. For normalization, 1 million high-quality reads were randomly selected from each sample, with every read carrying a distinct molecular identifier. Instead of being binned into consensus sequences, reads that shared molecular identifiers were thrown out. MiTCR, with a Q25 quality threshold and the strictest error-elimination algorithm, was used for CDR3 identification, clonotype clustering and error correction. A nonparametric unseen species model using Euler transformation provided a lower-bound estimate of total TCR beta diversity. TCRdb reanalyzed the raw reads on its own, using fastp at Q25 for trimming and MiXCR for clone calling, and kept in-frame beta chains. CDR3 protein sequences are deduplicated, and each keeps its most common genes and DNA. V and J calls and clone size were set by TCRdb, not the authors. This sample has almost 800,000 distinct CDR3 sequences in its table, and roughly 50% of those were observed once. The ten largest clones add up to about 20% of the sample.

This record belongs to a study of blood T cells in healthy people across ages (dated by TCRdb to the mid-2010s). With respect to the entire study: In model experiments, roughly one uniquely barcoded TCR beta cDNA molecule per two T cells was captured by template switching. Using deep sequencing normalized with unique cDNA molecular identifiers, the study measured how TCR beta repertoire diversity changes with age. The donors were split into four age groups: young (average 16 years), middle-aged (roughly 42), aged (approximately 60) and long-lived (approximately 89). To avoid experimental bias, donors of different ages were distributed randomly across sequencing lanes. Two additional independent replicas of 1 million unique cDNA reads from the same blood draw were analyzed for two donors (one aged 18 to 29 and one aged 80 or older). Overall study outcomes, separate from this receptor: Observed TCR beta diversity per million T cells fell roughly linearly with age, and a significant reduction was already apparent by age about 36. Conclusive comparison of naive and antigen-experienced compartments was prevented by the profiling of bulk unsorted PBMCs. Observed TCR beta diversity correlated strongly with the percentage of naive T cells measured by flow cytometry. Total diversity estimates from one million sequenced T cells were considered lower bounds and underestimates. The long-lived group showed more naive CD4+ T cells, fewer expanded clones and increased TCR diversity than the aged group, suggesting age selection. Donor CMV infection status was unknown, potentially confounding age-related changes in expanded clonotypes.

This TCR came from a man aged 30 to 39 in good health. The sample taken for sequencing was blood. The chain is assembled from TRBV20-1 and TRBJ2-7, with TRBD2 matching 8 junction bases. The encoded CDR3 is CSAQTSGTYEQYF. The nucleotide sequence is given as TGCAGTGCCCAAACTAGCGGAACCTACGAGCAGTACTTC.